Presented here are 28 T cell receptor beta chains from one specimen sequenced in a study of shared T cell receptors in the human thymus. Only in-frame clones appear in the TCRdb table, and some are missing; sequencing was by immunoSEQ multiplex PCR. The data hold approximately 660,000 clones, with around 87% observed a single time. This same sample was also part of a study on human thymus T cells.

Sequencing used thymocytes. The receptors were gathered from a boy in the first two years of life with a congenital heart defect.

V and J are TRBV19 and TRBJ2-1; the match to TRBD2 covers 8 bases. The CDR3 sequence is 14 residues long. The junction had 1 base not matched to a gene; V was cut back by 3 bases and J by 3 bases. The germline CDR1 and CDR2 sequences are LNHDA and SQIVND (reference sequence). The CDR3 sequence: CASSMGTSYNEQFF. CDR3 DNA: TGTGCCAGTAGTATGGGGACTAGCTACAATGAGCAGTTCTTC.

The chain uses TRBV29-1 and TRBJ1-1; 8 bases are shared with TRBD1. This CDR3 region has 15 residues. From germline, CDR1 is SQVTM and CDR2 ANQGSEA. The V segment lost 1 base and the J segment 1 base; nucleotides outside the gene matches: 5. The CDR3 loop reads CSVEADGQGNTEAFF. DNA of the CDR3: TGCAGCGTTGAAGCCGACGGACAGGGGAACACTGAAGCTTTCTTT.

The chain is built from TRBV19 and TRBJ1-2; 7 bases are a match to TRBD1. CDR3 size: 12 residues. With 6 bases clipped from V and 4 bases from J, the junction kept 2 bases outside the gene matches. CDR1 and CDR2 (germline): LNHDA, SQIVND (reference sequence). CDR3 sequence: CASRGGFYGYTF. As DNA, the CDR3 is TGTGCCAGTAGAGGGGGCTTCTATGGCTACACCTTC.

This chain uses TRBV19 with TRBJ2-7; TRBD2 is a possible D gene (6 bases). The germline V gene has CDR1 LNHDA and CDR2 SQIVND (reference sequence). This CDR3 spans 14 amino acids. Trimming left V 1 base short and J 5 bases short, with 12 bases between. The CDR3 region has the DNA TGTGCCAGTAGTATAGGGCGGGGAGGCCACGAGCAGTACTTC. Translated, it gives CASSIGRGGHEQYF.

The count of this clone is one. This chain links TRBV28 with TRBJ2-2, with 8 bases aligning to TRBD2. This CDR3 has 17 residues. The germline V gene has CDR1 MDHEN and CDR2 SYDVKM. J was trimmed by 1 base and V by 7 bases; bases with no gene match: 11. The CDR3 loop reads CASTPGKREMNTGELFF. In nucleotides, the CDR3 is TGTGCCAGCACCCCGGGGAAGCGGGAGATGAACACCGGGGAGCTGTTTTTT.

J is TRBJ2-7 and V is TRBV19; TRBD2 matches 8 bases. CDR3 size: 17 residues. Trimming at V came to 3 bases and at J to 3 bases, leaving 13 bases not matched to a gene. Germline lookup yields CDR1 LNHDA and CDR2 SQIVND (reference sequence). This chain's CDR3 is CASSIGPREADHYEQYF. The CDR3 nucleotides are TGTGCCAGTAGTATCGGGCCGCGGGAGGCCGACCACTACGAGCAGTACTTC.

The J gene is TRBJ2-7, the V gene TRBV18, with TRBD2 matching 12 bases. This CDR3 is built from 17 residues. Germline V gives CDR1 KGHSH, CDR2 LQKENI. V dropped 0 bases and J dropped 2; count of bases not matched to a gene: 5. The chain's CDR3 is CASSPPTSGGITYEQYF. CDR3 DNA: TGTGCCAGCTCACCACCGACTAGCGGGGGTATTACCTACGAGCAGTACTTC.

The chain recombines TRBV6-5 with TRBJ1-2; TRBD1 matches at 9 bases. This CDR3 has 14 residues. V trimming: 6 bases; J trimming: 4 bases; junction bases outside the gene matches: 6. CDR1 is MNHEY, CDR2 SVGAGI, per germline. The CDR3 loop is CASSPPGQGYGYTF. In DNA, the CDR3 is TGTGCCAGCAGCCCCCCGGGACAGGGCTATGGCTACACCTTC.

The chain couples TRBV30 to TRBJ1-1; D gene uncertain. Germline CDR1 GTSNPN, CDR2 SVGIG (reference sequence). V lost 4 bases and J lost 0, with 21 bases in between. The CDR3 length is 17 residues. The CDR3: CAWIIVGQVLMNTEAFF. In DNA, the CDR3 is TGTGCCTGGATTATAGTTGGGCAGGTCCTCATGAACACTGAAGCTTTCTTT.

The V and J genes are TRBV5-4 and TRBJ2-7; TRBD1 matches 9 bases. There are 12 residues in the CDR3. The V gene end was trimmed by 10 bases and the J gene end by 5 bases; junction bases not matched to a gene: 7. The germline CDR1 and CDR2 sequences are SGHNT and YYREEE (reference sequence). This chain's CDR3 is CAYGDRVDEQYF. The CDR3 region has the DNA TGTGCCTATGGGGACAGGGTTGACGAGCAGTACTTC.

The chain links TRBV4-1 to TRBJ2-7; TRBD2 might be the D (6 bases). The V and J ends lost 3 bases and 9 bases respectively, with 27 bases between them. This CDR3 region has 17 residues. The V gene's germline CDR1 is MGHRA and CDR2 YSYEKL. The CDR3 DNA reads as TGCGCCAGCAGCCATCCCGACTTCGGGCTAGCGAGGGTAGGGCAGTACTTC. Amino acid sequence: CASSHPDFGLARVGQYF.

The CDR3 DNA follows: TGTGCCAGCGGTAACCAAGGGGCCGAGCAGTACTTC. Translation gives CASGNQGAEQYF. The genes are TRBV27 and TRBJ2-7; weak D call: TRBD1 (5 bases). Germline V gene data show CDR1 as MNHEY and CDR2 as SMNVEV (reference sequence). V lost 8 bases to trimming and J lost 6 bases, with 14 bases between them. The CDR3 extends over 12 amino acids.

V usage is TRBV29-1 and J usage is TRBJ1-1; 8 nucleotides agree with TRBD1. J was trimmed by 3 bases and V by 7 bases; bases with no gene match: 10. The CDR3 is 14 residues long. Germline CDR1 reads SQVTM; CDR2 reads ANQGSEA. CDR3 amino acids: CSALDRGGHTEAFF. The CDR3, as DNA: TGCAGCGCCCTCGACAGGGGCGGACACACTGAAGCTTTCTTT.

J is TRBJ2-2 and V is TRBV28; TRBD1 matches 10 bases. V shed 2 bases and J 3 bases; nucleotides not matched to a gene: 0. The germline CDR1 and CDR2 sequences are MDHEN and SYDVKM. This CDR3 comprises 15 residues. DNA for the CDR3: TGTGCCAGCAGTTTAGGGACAGGGGACACCGGGGAGCTGTTTTTT. It codes for CASSLGTGDTGELFF.

The rearrangement uses TRBV4-3 and TRBJ2-4; D is perhaps TRBD1 (7 bases). The germline CDR1 and CDR2 sequences are LGHNA and YSLEER. The CDR3 is made up of 19 amino acids. V was pared by 2 bases and J by 7 bases, with 27 bases between. CDR3 residues: CASSQTPAQGGLQPNIQYF. The CDR3 DNA is TGCGCCAGCAGCCAAACCCCGGCTCAGGGGGGACTCCAACCGAACATTCAGTACTTC.

The chain uses TRBV4-2 and TRBJ2-1; maybe TRBD2 (6 bases). Trimming took 3 bases from V and 4 from J, leaving 16 bases between them. The germline V gene has CDR1 LGHNA and CDR2 YNFKEQ. This CDR3 comprises 16 residues. The CDR3 coding sequence is TGTGCCAGCAGCCACGCCGGGACTGAGCTTTACAATGAGCAGTTCTTC. It yields the protein CASSHAGTELYNEQFF.

The rearrangement joins TRBV9 to TRBJ2-1, with 8 bases aligning to TRBD1. The germline gives CDR1 SGDLS, CDR2 YYNGEE. The CDR3 runs 18 residues. J lost 4 bases, V lost 0 bases, and 12 bases had no gene match. Here the CDR3 reads CASSVDPGQAPRYNEQFF. As DNA, the CDR3 is TGTGCCAGCAGCGTAGACCCGGGACAGGCGCCTCGGTACAATGAGCAGTTCTTC.

This chain connects TRBV7-2 to TRBJ2-7; perhaps TRBD2 as D (6 bases). This CDR3 has 12 amino acids. Germline lookup yields CDR1 SGHTA and CDR2 FQGNSA. The V end was cut by 5 bases, the J end by 6 bases, with 11 bases between. The CDR3 DNA is TGTGCCAGCAGCCAGGGAGGAGGCGAGCAGTACTTC. Amino acid sequence: CASSQGGGEQYF. Combining the CDR3 with reference TRBV7-2 and TRBJ2-7 gives the whole variable domain GAGVSQSPSNKVTEKGKDVELRCDPISGHTALYWYRQSLGQGLEFLIYFQGNSAPDKSGLPSDRFSAERTGGSVSTLTIQRTQQEDSAVYLCASSQGGGEQYFGPGTRLTVT.

The gene calls are TRBV5-1 and TRBJ2-2; D is undetermined. The CDR3 length is 17 residues. The germline V gene has CDR1 SGHRS and CDR2 YFSETQ. V shed 2 bases and J shed 0 bases, with 14 bases lying between them. The CDR3 here is CASSLSGCHTNTGELFF. In DNA, the CDR3 is TGCGCCAGCAGCTTATCCGGTTGTCATACGAACACCGGGGAGCTGTTTTTT.

The gene calls are TRBV7-3 and TRBJ2-1, with 14 positions matching TRBD2. The CDR3 is 16 amino acids. Germline V gene sequence: CDR1 SGHTA, CDR2 FQGTGA. V was pared by 5 bases and J by 8 bases, with 8 bases of the junction left unmatched. CDR3 residues: CASSNPGTSGRDEQFF. The CDR3 nucleotides are TGTGCCAGCAGCAACCCCGGGACTAGCGGGAGAGATGAGCAGTTCTTC.

This chain uses TRBV25-1 with TRBJ1-3, with D hard to call. Germline V lookup: CDR1 MGHDK, CDR2 SYGVNS. The V gene lost 2 bases and the J gene lost 0 bases, with 11 bases spanning the gap. This CDR3 is built from 16 residues. CDR3 sequence (DNA): TGTGCCAGCAGTGAACGTAACAGCCACTCTGGAAACACCATATATTTT. Amino acids: CASSERNSHSGNTIYF.

V usage is TRBV13 and J usage is TRBJ2-2, with D possibly TRBD2 on 6 matching bases. The germline V and J ends were trimmed by 5 bases and 1 base, with 11 bases remaining between them. The CDR3 covers 15 residues. Germline CDR1 and CDR2: PRHDT and FYEKMQ (reference sequence). CDR3 sequence reads: CASSGSGRNTGELFF. The CDR3 region has the DNA TGTGCCAGCAGCGGTAGCGGAAGGAACACCGGGGAGCTGTTTTTT.

The V and J genes are TRBV27 and TRBJ1-1; no firm D call. This CDR3 spans 13 amino acids. Germline loops: CDR1 MNHEY, CDR2 SMNVEV (reference sequence). Between the trimmed V and J ends, which lost 2 bases and 2 bases, there was a span of 6 bases. The chain's CDR3 is CASSLHINTEAFF. The CDR3 nucleotides read TGTGCCAGCAGTTTACACATCAACACTGAAGCTTTCTTT.

The chain joins TRBV5-6 to TRBJ2-1; the match to TRBD2 covers 9 bases. Germline loops: CDR1 SGHDT, CDR2 YYEEEE. V trimming: 4 bases; J trimming: 3 bases; junction bases outside the gene matches: 5. CDR3 length: 15 amino acids. The CDR3 sequence is CASSTAGGIYNEQFF. DNA of the CDR3: TGTGCCAGCAGCACAGCGGGAGGTATCTACAATGAGCAGTTCTTC.

This chain joins TRBV28 and TRBJ2-7, with TRBD2 as a possible D gene (6 bases). This CDR3 region has 16 residues. From germline, CDR1 is MDHEN and CDR2 SYDVKM. V lost 3 bases and J 4 bases, leaving 19 bases between the germline ends. CDR3 DNA: TGTGCCAGCAGTTTCCGGGGACCCCCGCGGGGATACGAGCAGTACTTC. This sequence encodes CASSFRGPPRGYEQYF.

This chain joins TRBV5-1 and TRBJ2-3; 7 positions match TRBD2. Unmatched junction bases numbered 8, after V lost 4 bases and J lost 0 bases. The CDR3 runs 16 residues. Looked up from germline, CDR1 is SGHRS and CDR2 is YFSETQ. CDR3 nucleotides: TGCGCCAGCAGCCAGGGAGGGTTTCCTAGCACAGATACGCAGTATTTT. Amino acids: CASSQGGFPSTDTQYF.

The chain recombines TRBV15 with TRBJ2-2, with TRBD1 matching over 7 bases. J gave up 5 bases and V 8 bases, and 5 bases lay outside the gene matches. CDR3 size: 13 residues. Germline values: CDR1 LNHNV, CDR2 YYDKDF (reference sequence). This chain's CDR3 is CATRKGATGELFF. The CDR3 coding sequence is TGTGCCACCCGAAAGGGGGCTACCGGGGAGCTGTTTTTT.

The rearrangement uses TRBV18 and TRBJ1-3; 7 bases line up with TRBD1. Germline lookup yields CDR1 KGHSH and CDR2 LQKENI. The CDR3 spans 16 residues. Trimming took 0 bases from V and 0 from J; bases not matched to a gene: 2. The CDR3 bases are TGTGCCAGCTCACCACCGTACAGGGGCTCTGGAAACACCATATATTTT. It translates to CASSPPYRGSGNTIYF.